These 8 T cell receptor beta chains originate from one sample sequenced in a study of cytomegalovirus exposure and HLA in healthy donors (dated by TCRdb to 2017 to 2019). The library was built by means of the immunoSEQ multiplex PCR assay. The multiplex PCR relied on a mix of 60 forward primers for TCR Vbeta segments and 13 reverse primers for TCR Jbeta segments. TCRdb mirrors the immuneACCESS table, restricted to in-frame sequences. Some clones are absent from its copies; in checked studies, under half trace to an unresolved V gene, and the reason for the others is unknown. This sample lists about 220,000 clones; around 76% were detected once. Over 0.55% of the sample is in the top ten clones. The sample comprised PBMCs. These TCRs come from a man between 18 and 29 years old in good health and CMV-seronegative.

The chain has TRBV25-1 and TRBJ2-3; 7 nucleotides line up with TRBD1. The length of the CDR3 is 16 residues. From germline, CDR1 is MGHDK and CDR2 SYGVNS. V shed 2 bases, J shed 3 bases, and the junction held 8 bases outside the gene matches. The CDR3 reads CASSELQGGSTDTQYF. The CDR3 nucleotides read TGTGCCAGCAGTGAACTCCAAGGGGGCTCAACAGATACGCAGTATTTT.

This chain's CDR3 is CATHQPGQGADEQFF. CDR3 sequence (DNA): TGTGCCACCCATCAACCGGGACAGGGGGCGGATGAGCAGTTCTTC. J is TRBJ2-1 and V is TRBV2; the match to TRBD1 covers 12 bases. The CDR3 spans 15 residues. From germline, CDR1 is SNHLY and CDR2 FYNNEI. Trimming at V came to 10 bases and at J to 8 bases, leaving 12 bases not matched to a gene. The full variable domain, rest sourced from reference TRBV2 and TRBJ2-1, is EPEVTQTPSHQVTQMGQEVILRCVPISNHLYFYWYRQILGQKVEFLVSFYNNEISEKSEIFDDQFSVERPDGSNFTLKIRSTKLEDSAMYFCATHQPGQGADEQFFGPGTRLTVL.

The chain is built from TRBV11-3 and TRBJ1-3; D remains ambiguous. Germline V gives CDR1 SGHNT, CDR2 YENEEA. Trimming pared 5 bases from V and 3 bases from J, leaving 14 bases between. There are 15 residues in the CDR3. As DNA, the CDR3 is TGTGCCAGCAGCCGAGGCCAGTCGGGTGGAAACACCATATATTTT. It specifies CASSRGQSGGNTIYF. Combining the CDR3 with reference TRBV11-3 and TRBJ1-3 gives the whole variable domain EAGVVQSPRYKIIEKKQPVAFWCNPISGHNTLYWYLQNLGQGPELLIRYENEEAVDDSQLPKDRFSAERLKGVDSTLKIQPAELGDSAVYLCASSRGQSGGNTIYFGEGSWLTVV.

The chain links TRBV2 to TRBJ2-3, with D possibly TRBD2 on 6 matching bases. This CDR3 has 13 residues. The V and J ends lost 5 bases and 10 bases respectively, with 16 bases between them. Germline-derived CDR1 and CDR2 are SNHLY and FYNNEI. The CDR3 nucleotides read TGTGCCAGCAGTTGGAAGGAGGCTAGCGCGCAGTATTTT. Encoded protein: CASSWKEASAQYF.

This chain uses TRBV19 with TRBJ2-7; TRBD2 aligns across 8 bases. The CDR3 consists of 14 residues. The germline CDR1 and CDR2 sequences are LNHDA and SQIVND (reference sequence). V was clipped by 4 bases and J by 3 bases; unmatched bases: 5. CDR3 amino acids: CASSSGRSHYEQYF. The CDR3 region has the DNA TGTGCCAGTAGTAGCGGGAGGAGCCACTACGAGCAGTACTTC.

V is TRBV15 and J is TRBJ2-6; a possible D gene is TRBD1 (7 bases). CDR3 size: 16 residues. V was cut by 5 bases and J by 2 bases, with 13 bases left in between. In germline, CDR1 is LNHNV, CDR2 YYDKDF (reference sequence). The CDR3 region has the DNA TGTGCCACCAGCGGTGGAGGGGGCGCTGGGGCCAACGTCCTGACTTTC. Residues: CATSGGGGAGANVLTF.

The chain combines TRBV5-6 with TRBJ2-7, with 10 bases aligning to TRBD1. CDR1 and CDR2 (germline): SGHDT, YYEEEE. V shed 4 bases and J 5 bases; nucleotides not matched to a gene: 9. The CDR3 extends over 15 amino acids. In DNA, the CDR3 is TGTGCCAGCAGCACACAGGGACAGGGGCTCCACGAGCAGTACTTC. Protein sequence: CASSTQGQGLHEQYF.

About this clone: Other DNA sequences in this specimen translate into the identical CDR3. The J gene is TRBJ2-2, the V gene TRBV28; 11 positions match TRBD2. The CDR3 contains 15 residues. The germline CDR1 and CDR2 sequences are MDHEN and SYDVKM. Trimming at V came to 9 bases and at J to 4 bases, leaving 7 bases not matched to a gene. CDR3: CASIRLAGTTGELFF. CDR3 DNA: TGTGCCAGTATTAGACTAGCGGGAACCACCGGGGAGCTGTTTTTT.